The clone carrying this TCR beta chain was observed a handful of times. Its target is unknown. Through a sample-barcoded 5' primer and a J-beta primer mix, a second PCR was run for roughly 7 to 12 cycles. Each of the samples gave a minimum of 2.5 million paired-end reads that contained CDR3. TCRdb re-derived calls from the 5' RACE reads in MiXCR, one entry per CDR3 protein. Of 650,000 to 1,000,000 distinct CDR3 sequences listed, about 36% were seen once; the top ten hold 10% to 15%. This CDR3 comprises 12 residues. CDR1 is SQVTM and CDR2 is ANQGSEA in the germline V gene. Trimming left V 6 bases short and J 6 bases short, with 11 bases between. The data were taken from a study of blood T cells in healthy people across ages. Whole-study context: Capture via template switching afforded approximately one barcoded beta molecule per two T cells.

Study outcomes and limitations: Among long-lived donors, naive CD4+ cells were more numerous and diversity higher than in aged donors. Researchers said unsorted PBMCs prevented a conclusive naive versus antigen-experienced comparison.

V and J are TRBV29-1 and TRBJ2-2, with D perhaps given as TRBD1 or TRBD2 (6 bases each). Sequencing input: blood. This receptor was identified in a man younger than 35 in good health. The CDR3 DNA is TGCAGCGTACCTAGGGGGGCCGGGGAGCTGTTTTTT. As protein: CSVPRGAGELFF.